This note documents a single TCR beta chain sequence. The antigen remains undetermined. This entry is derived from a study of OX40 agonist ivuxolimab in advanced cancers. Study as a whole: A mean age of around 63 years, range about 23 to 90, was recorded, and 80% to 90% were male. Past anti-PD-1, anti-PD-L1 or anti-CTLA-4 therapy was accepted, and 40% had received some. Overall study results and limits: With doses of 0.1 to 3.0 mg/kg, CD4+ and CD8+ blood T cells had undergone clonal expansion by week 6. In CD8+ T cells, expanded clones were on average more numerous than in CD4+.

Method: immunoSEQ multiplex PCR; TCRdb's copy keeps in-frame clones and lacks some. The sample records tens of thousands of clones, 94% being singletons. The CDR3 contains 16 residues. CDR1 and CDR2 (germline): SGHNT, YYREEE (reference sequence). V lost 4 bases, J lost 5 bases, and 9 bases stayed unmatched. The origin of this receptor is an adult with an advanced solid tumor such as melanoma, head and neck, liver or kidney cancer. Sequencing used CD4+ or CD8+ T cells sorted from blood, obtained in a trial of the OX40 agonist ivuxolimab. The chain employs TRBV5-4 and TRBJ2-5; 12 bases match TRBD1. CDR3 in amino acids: CASSPGQGAFRETQYF. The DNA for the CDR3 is TGTGCCAGCAGCCCGGGACAGGGGGCCTTCCGGGAGACCCAGTACTTC.